This T cell receptor beta chain was identified in a study of blood T cells in healthy people across ages. Through a sample-barcoded 5' primer and a J-beta primer mix, a second PCR was run for about 6 to 11 cycles. Through a template-switch adaptor with 12 random nucleotides, each cDNA molecule received a tag. TCRdb reanalysed the 5' RACE reads using MiXCR and keeps one entry per CDR3 protein. Of roughly 1.6 million distinct CDR3 sequences in the sample, about 35% were seen once. Germline CDR1 LGHNA, CDR2 YNFKEQ. The CDR3 is made up of 13 amino acids. V was cut by 2 bases and J by 9 bases, with 11 bases left in between. Caucasian, healthy and from Russia, the donors were aged between roughly 6 and 95. This clonotype came up many times.

The V and J genes are TRBV4-2 and TRBJ2-1; D possibly corresponds to TRBD2 (5 bases). The clonotype originates from a woman in her twenties or thirties in good health. Material for sequencing was blood. The CDR3: CASSQPPRGEQFF. CDR3 DNA sequence: TGTGCCAGCAGCCAACCTCCCCGGGGTGAGCAGTTCTTC.